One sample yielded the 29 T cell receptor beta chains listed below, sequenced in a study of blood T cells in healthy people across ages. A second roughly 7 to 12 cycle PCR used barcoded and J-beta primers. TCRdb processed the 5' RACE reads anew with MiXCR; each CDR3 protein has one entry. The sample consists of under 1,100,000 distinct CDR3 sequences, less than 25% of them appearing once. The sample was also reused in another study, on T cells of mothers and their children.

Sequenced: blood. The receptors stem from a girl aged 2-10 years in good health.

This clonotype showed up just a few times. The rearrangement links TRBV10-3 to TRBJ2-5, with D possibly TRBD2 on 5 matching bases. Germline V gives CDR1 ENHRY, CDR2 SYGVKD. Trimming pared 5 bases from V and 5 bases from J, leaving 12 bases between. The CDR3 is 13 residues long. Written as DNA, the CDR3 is TGTGCCATCAGTCCAGGAGGATGGGAGACCCAGTACTTC. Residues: CAISPGGWETQYF.

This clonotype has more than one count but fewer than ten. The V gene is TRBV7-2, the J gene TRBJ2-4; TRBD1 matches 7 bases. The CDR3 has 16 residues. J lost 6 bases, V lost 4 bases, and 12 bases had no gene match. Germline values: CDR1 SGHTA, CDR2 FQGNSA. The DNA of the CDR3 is TGTGCCAGCAGCTCAAACAGGGGTCAAGTGTTAAACATTCAGTACTTC. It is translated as CASSSNRGQVLNIQYF.

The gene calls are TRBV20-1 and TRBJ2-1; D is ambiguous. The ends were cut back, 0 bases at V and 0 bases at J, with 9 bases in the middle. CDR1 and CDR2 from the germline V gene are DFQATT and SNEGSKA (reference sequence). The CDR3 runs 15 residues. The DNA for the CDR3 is TGCAGTGCTAGAGACAGATCTTTCTCCTACAATGAGCAGTTCTTC. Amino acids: CSARDRSFSYNEQFF.

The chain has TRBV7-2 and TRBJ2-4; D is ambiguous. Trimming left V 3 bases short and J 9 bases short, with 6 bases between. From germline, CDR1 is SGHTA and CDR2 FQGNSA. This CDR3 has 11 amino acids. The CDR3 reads CASSFNAIQYF. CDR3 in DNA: TGTGCCAGCAGCTTTAACGCCATTCAGTACTTC.

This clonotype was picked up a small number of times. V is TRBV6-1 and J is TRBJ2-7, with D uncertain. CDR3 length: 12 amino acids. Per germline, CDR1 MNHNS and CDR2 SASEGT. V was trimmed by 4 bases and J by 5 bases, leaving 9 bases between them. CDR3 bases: TGTGCCAGCAGTGCTCGAGAAAACGAGCAGTACTTC. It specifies CASSARENEQYF.

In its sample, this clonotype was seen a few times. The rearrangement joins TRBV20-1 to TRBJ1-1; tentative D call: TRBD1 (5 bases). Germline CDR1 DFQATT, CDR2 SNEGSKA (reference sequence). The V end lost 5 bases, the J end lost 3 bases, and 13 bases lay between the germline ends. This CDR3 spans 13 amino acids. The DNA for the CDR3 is TGCAGTGCTCTTTACGTCAGGGACACTGAAGCTTTCTTT. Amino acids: CSALYVRDTEAFF.

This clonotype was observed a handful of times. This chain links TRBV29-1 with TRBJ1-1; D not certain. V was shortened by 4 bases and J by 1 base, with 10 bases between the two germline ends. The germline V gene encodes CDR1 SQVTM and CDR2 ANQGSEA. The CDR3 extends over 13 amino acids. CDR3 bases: TGCAGCGTTGTGGACGGCCCGAACACTGAAGCTTTCTTT. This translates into CSVVDGPNTEAFF.

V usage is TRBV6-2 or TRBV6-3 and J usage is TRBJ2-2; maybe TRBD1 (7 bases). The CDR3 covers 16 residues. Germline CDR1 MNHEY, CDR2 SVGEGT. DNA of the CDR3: TGTGCGCATGGAGGGGGCACCGTAACCAACACCGGGGAGCTGTTTTTT. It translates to CAHGGGTVTNTGELFF.

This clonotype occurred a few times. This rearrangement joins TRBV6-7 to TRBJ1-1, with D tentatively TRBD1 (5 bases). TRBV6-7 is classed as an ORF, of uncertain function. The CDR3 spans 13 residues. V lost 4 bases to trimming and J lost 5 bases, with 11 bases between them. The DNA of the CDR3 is TGTGCCAGCAGTTTCTTTGGGGGAACTGAAGCTTTCTTT. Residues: CASSFFGGTEAFF.

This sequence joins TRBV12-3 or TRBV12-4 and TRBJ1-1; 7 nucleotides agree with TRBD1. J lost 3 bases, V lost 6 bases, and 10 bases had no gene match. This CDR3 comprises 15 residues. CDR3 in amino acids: CASSLSDRDDTEAFF. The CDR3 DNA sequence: TGTGCCAGCAGCCTCTCCGACAGGGATGACACTGAAGCTTTCTTT.

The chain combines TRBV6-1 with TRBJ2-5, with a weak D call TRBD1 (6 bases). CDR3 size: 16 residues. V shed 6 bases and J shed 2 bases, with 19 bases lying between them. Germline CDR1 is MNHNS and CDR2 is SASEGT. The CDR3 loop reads CASSPLKGENQETQYF. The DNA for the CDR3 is TGTGCCAGCAGCCCCCTAAAGGGGGAGAATCAAGAGACCCAGTACTTC.

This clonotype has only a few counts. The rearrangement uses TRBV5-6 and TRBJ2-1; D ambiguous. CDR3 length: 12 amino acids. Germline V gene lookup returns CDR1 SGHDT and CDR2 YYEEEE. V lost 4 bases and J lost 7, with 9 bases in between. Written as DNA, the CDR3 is TGTGCCAGCAGCCAAGGTATTAATGAGCAGTTCTTC. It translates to CASSQGINEQFF.

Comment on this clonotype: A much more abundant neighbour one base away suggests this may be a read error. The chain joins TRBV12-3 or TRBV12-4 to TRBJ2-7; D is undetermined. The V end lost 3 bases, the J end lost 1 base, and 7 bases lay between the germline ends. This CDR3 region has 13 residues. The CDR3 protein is CASSFDNSYEQYF. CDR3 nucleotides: TGTGCCAGCAGTTTTGACAATTCCTACGAGCAGTACTTC.

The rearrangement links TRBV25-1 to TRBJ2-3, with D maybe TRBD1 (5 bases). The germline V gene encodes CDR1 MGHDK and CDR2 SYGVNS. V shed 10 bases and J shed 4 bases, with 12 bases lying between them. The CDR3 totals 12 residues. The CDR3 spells CATASGPDTQYF. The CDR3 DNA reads TGTGCCACTGCTTCAGGGCCAGATACGCAGTATTTT.

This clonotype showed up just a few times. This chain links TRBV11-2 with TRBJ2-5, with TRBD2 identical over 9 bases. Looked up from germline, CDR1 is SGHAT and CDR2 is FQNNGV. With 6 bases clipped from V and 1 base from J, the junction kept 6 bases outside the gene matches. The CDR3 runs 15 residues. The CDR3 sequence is CASRAGGDFQETQYF. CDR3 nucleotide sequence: TGTGCCAGCAGAGCGGGAGGTGACTTCCAAGAGACCCAGTACTTC.

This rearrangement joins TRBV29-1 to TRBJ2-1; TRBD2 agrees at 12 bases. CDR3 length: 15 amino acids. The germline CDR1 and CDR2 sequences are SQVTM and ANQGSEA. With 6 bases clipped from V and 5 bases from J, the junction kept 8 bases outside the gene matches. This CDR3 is CSVAPGLAGHNEQFF. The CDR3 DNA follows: TGCAGCGTAGCTCCGGGACTAGCGGGTCACAATGAGCAGTTCTTC.

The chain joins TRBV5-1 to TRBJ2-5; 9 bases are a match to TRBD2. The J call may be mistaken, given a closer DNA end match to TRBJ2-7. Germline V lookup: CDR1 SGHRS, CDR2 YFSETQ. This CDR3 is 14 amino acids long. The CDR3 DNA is TGCGCCAGCAGCTTGGAACTAGCGGGTTACGAGCAGTACTTC. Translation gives CASSLELAGYEQYF.

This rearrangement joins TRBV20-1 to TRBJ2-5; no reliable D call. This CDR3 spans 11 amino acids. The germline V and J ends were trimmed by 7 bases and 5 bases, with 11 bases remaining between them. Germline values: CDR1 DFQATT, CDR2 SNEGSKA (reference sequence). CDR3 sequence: CSGNSGETQYF. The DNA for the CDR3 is TGCAGTGGGAATTCCGGGGAGACCCAGTACTTC.

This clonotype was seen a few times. This CDR3 is CASSKQVSYEQYF. The CDR3 DNA is TGCGCCAGCAGCAAACAGGTTTCCTACGAGCAGTACTTC. This chain connects TRBV4-3 to TRBJ2-7; possible D gene TRBD1, 5 bases. Trimming removed 5 bases at V and 1 base at J, with 9 bases between. The CDR3 extends over 13 amino acids. Germline V gene sequence: CDR1 LGHNA, CDR2 YSLEER.

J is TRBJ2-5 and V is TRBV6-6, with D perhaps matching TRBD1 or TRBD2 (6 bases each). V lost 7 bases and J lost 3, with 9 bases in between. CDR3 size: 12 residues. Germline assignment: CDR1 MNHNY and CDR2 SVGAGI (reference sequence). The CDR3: CASNGGEETQYF. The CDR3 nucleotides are TGTGCCAGCAACGGGGGCGAAGAGACCCAGTACTTC.

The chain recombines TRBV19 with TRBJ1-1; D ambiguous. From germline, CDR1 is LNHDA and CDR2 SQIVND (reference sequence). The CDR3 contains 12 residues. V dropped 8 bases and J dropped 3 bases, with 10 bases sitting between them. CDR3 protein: CASCRSYTEAFF. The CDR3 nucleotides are TGTGCCAGTTGTAGGAGTTACACTGAAGCTTTCTTT.

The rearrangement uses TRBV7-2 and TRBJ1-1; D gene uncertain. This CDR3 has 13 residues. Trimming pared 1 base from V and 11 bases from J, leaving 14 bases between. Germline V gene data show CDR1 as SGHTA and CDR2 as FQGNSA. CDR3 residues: CASSLDYGVDAFF. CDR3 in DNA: TGTGCCAGCAGCTTAGACTATGGGGTAGACGCTTTCTTT.

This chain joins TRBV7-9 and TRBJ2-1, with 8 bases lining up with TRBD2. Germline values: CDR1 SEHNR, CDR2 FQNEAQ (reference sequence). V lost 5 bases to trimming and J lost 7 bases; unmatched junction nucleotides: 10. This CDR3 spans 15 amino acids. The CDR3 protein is CASSALAGPSNEQFF. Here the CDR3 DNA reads TGTGCCAGCAGCGCATTAGCGGGGCCTTCTAATGAGCAGTTCTTC.

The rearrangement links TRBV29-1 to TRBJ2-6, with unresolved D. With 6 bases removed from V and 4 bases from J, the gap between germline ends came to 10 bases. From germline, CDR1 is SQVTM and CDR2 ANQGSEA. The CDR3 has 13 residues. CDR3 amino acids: CSVWGFGANVLTF. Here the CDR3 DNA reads TGCAGCGTGTGGGGTTTCGGGGCCAACGTCCTGACTTTC.

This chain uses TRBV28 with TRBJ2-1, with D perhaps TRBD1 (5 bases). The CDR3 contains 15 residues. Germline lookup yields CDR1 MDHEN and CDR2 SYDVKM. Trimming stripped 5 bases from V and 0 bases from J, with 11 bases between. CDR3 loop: CASSLLDNSYNEQFF. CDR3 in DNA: TGTGCCAGCAGTCTTTTGGACAACTCCTACAATGAGCAGTTCTTC.

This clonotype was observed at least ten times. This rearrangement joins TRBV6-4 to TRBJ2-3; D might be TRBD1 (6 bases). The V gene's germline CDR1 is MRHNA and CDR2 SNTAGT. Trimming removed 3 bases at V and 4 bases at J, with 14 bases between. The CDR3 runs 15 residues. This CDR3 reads CASSEGRGEADTQYF. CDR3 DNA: TGTGCCAGCAGTGAAGGCAGGGGAGAAGCAGATACGCAGTATTTT.

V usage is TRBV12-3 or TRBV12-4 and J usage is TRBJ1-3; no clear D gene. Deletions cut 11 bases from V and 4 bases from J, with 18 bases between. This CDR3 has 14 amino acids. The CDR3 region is CAGSPGDFGNTIYF. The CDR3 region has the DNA TGTGCCGGCTCCCCGGGAGACTTCGGAAACACCATATATTTT.

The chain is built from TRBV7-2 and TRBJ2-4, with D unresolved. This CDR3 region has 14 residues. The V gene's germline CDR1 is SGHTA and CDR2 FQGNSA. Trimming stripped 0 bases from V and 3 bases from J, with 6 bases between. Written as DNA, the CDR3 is TGTGCCAGCAGCTTAGCGCAGCTCAAAAACATTCAGTACTTC. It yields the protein CASSLAQLKNIQYF. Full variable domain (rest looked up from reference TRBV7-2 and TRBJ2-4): GAGVSQSPSNKVTEKGKDVELRCDPISGHTALYWYRQSLGQGLEFLIYFQGNSAPDKSGLPSDRFSAERTGGSVSTLTIQRTQQEDSAVYLCASSLAQLKNIQYFGAGTRLSVL.

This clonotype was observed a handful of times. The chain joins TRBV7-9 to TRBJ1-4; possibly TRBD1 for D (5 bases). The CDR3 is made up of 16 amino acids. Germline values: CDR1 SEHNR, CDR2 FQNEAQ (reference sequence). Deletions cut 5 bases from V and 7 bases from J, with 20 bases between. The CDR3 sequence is CASSLPGRPGGEKLFF. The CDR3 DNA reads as TGTGCCAGCAGCCTCCCGGGACGGCCGGGAGGTGAAAAACTGTTTTTT.